This paragraph covers one T cell receptor (beta chain) sequence. This entry belongs to a study of blood T cell repertoires in COVID-19. Turning to the study itself: Samples representing acute and convalescent COVID-19 were sourced from the United States, Italy and Spain.

V lost 0 bases and J 4 bases, leaving 19 bases between the germline ends. Germline V gene lookup returns CDR1 LGHNA and CDR2 YNFKEQ. This CDR3 is built from 17 residues. It was during active infection that Seattle patients were enrolled and then longitudinally followed. Here immunoSEQ multiplex PCR was the method, and the copy in TCRdb shows in-frame clones only, minus some. The table lists some 180,000 clones, 70% to 90% of them singletons, with 15% to 20% in the top ten. The material sequenced was peripheral blood. This TCR was sampled from a man aged 45-65 years with COVID-19, enrolled during active disease. The chain carries TRBV4-2 and TRBJ2-7; a possible D gene is TRBD2 (6 bases). CDR3 protein: CASSQEPYLAQNYEQYF. As DNA, the CDR3 is TGTGCCAGCAGCCAAGAGCCGTACCTAGCGCAAAATTACGAGCAGTACTTC.